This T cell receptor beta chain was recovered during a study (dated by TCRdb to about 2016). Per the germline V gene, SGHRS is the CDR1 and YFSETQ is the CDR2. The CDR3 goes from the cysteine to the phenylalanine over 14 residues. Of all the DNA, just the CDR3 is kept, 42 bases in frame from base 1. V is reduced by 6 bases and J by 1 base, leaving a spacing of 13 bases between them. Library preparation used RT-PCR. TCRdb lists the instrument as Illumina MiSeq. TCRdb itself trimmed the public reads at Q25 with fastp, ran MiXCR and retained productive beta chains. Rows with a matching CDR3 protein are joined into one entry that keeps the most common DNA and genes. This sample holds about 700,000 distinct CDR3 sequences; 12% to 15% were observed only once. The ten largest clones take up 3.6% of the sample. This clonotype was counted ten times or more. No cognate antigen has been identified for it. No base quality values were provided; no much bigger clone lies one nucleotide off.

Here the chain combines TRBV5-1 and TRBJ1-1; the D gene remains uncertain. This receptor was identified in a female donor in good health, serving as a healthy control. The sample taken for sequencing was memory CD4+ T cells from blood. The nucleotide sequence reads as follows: TGCGCCAGCACGGTCATAGCAGGGAACACTGAAGCTTTCTTT. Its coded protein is CASTVIAGNTEAFF.